Below, 26 T cell receptor beta chains from the same sample are listed, as sequenced in a study of T-cell memory formation after mild COVID-19. TCRdb reprocessed the 5' RACE reads via MiXCR and lists one record per CDR3 protein. Of 300,000 to 400,000 distinct CDR3 sequences in the sample, roughly 13% were seen once. Sequencing was done on a sample of PBMCs or a T cell subset sorted from them (not recorded which). All receptors come from a man aged 18 to 30 who had mild COVID-19 (a few samples of this study predate the infection). Cell type and time point are not known.

This rearrangement joins TRBV6-5 to TRBJ2-1; D not resolved. This CDR3 has 16 residues. Trimming removed 0 bases at V and 0 bases at J, with 9 bases between. From germline, CDR1 is MNHEY and CDR2 SVGAGI. The CDR3: CASSYSELSSYNEQFF. The CDR3, as DNA: TGTGCCAGCAGTTACTCCGAGCTATCCTCCTACAATGAGCAGTTCTTC.

The V gene is TRBV9, the J gene TRBJ1-2; D is ambiguous. V lost 0 bases to trimming and J lost 4 bases, with 13 bases between them. This CDR3 is 15 amino acids long. Germline CDR1 is SGDLS and CDR2 is YYNGEE. DNA for the CDR3: TGTGCCAGCAGCGTAGGAGGGTACGGGATCTATGGCTACACCTTC. Translating gives CASSVGGYGIYGYTF.

This clonotype appeared a few times. The J gene is TRBJ1-2, the V gene TRBV10-3, with TRBD1 matching 8 bases. The J segment lost 2 bases and the V segment lost 4 bases, leaving 9 bases of the junction unmatched. The germline V gene encodes CDR1 ENHRY and CDR2 SYGVKD. CDR3 length equals 16 residues. The CDR3 sequence: CAISGTSGTGNYGYTF. In nucleotides, the CDR3 is TGTGCCATCAGTGGAACTTCCGGGACAGGAAACTATGGCTACACCTTC.

This clonotype was observed a few times. V gene TRBV29-1 combines with J gene TRBJ1-3; no clear D gene. V lost 4 bases, J lost 0 bases, and 7 bases lay in between. The CDR3 has 13 amino acids. Looked up from germline, CDR1 is SQVTM and CDR2 is ANQGSEA. The CDR3 loop is CSVAQSSGNTIYF. Written as DNA, the CDR3 is TGCAGCGTTGCACAGAGCTCTGGAAACACCATATATTTT.

This chain connects TRBV5-1 to TRBJ2-2; D may be TRBD2 (6 bases). Per germline, CDR1 SGHRS and CDR2 YFSETQ. With 4 bases removed from V and 0 bases from J, the gap between germline ends came to 10 bases. The CDR3 is made up of 15 amino acids. The CDR3, as DNA: TGCGCCAGCAGCCCGGGGGACCCGAACACCGGGGAGCTGTTTTTT. Protein: CASSPGDPNTGELFF.

The chain recombines TRBV7-9 with TRBJ2-5; TRBD1 might be the D (6 bases). Germline V gene data show CDR1 as SEHNR and CDR2 as FQNEAQ (reference sequence). V lost 4 bases, J lost 1 base, and 10 bases lay in between. This CDR3 comprises 14 residues. CDR3 bases: TGTGCCAGCAGCTACAGGGTTCTCCAAGAGACCCAGTACTTC. Amino acids: CASSYRVLQETQYF.

In its sample, this clonotype was seen many times. V is TRBV6-5 and J is TRBJ1-2; possibly TRBD1 for D (5 bases). CDR3 length: 13 residues. Germline V gene lookup returns CDR1 MNHEY and CDR2 SVGAGI. The ends were cut back, 6 bases at V and 8 bases at J, with 16 bases in the middle. In nucleotides, the CDR3 is TGTGCCAGCAGACGGGGGGGTGCTGGGGGCTACACCTTC. Translation gives CASRRGGAGGYTF.

The chain employs TRBV5-1 and TRBJ2-1; D is undetermined. This CDR3 has 12 amino acids. The V and J ends lost 4 bases and 13 bases respectively, with 15 bases between them. Germline-derived CDR1 and CDR2 are SGHRS and YFSETQ. The CDR3 loop is CASSQEGYPQFF. The CDR3 DNA reads as TGCGCCAGCAGCCAAGAAGGGTACCCTCAGTTCTTC.

There are many counts of this clonotype. J is TRBJ1-5 and V is TRBV4-3; D is unresolved. The germline CDR1 and CDR2 sequences are LGHNA and YSLEER. V was cut by 0 bases and J by 0 bases, with 3 bases left in between. This CDR3 contains 14 residues. Here the CDR3 DNA reads TGCGCCAGCAGCCAAGATCTTAGCAATCAGCCCCAGCATTTT. Amino acids: CASSQDLSNQPQHF.

This clonotype was counted ten times or more. The J gene is TRBJ2-1, the V gene TRBV27, with TRBD2 matching 10 bases. From germline, CDR1 is MNHEY and CDR2 SMNVEV (reference sequence). The CDR3 runs 16 residues. V lost 6 bases and J lost 9; bases outside the gene matches: 14. The CDR3 loop is CASRRRPSGGSFEQFF. CDR3 DNA: TGTGCCAGCAGACGACGACCTAGCGGGGGATCGTTTGAGCAGTTCTTC.

This clonotype was recorded many times. The chain recombines TRBV7-8 with TRBJ2-5, with D maybe TRBD2 (5 bases). The CDR3 totals 13 residues. Germline CDR1 reads SGHVS; CDR2 reads FQNEAQ. V dropped 5 bases and J dropped 5 bases, with 12 bases sitting between them. CDR3 sequence (DNA): TGTGCCAGCAGCCCAACTAGTGGTGAGACCCAGTACTTC. It specifies CASSPTSGETQYF.

J is TRBJ1-2 and V is TRBV7-9, with D tentatively TRBD1 (6 bases). Trimming left V 1 base short and J 0 bases short, with 12 bases between. The germline V gene encodes CDR1 SEHNR and CDR2 FQNEAQ (reference sequence). The CDR3 contains 16 residues. The CDR3 region is CASSLGWTDSNYGYTF. The CDR3 DNA follows: TGTGCCAGCAGCTTAGGCTGGACAGACTCTAACTATGGCTACACCTTC.

This clonotype was found a few times. The chain is built from TRBV7-2 and TRBJ2-3; maybe TRBD2 (5 bases). The V end was cut by 0 bases, the J end by 7 bases, with 8 bases between. From germline, CDR1 is SGHTA and CDR2 FQGNSA. The CDR3 covers 13 residues. In DNA form, the CDR3 reads TGTGCCAGCAGCTTAGCCGACTACTATACGCAGTATTTT. Translation: CASSLADYYTQYF.

This clonotype occurred a few times. The chain combines TRBV6-2 or TRBV6-3 with TRBJ2-3; 13 bases map to TRBD2. V lost 5 bases to trimming and J lost 4 bases; unmatched junction nucleotides: 9. Germline lookup yields CDR1 MNHEY and CDR2 SVGEGT. The CDR3 runs to 17 residues. The CDR3 sequence is CASSPELAGGPADTQYF. CDR3 DNA: TGTGCCAGCAGTCCGGAACTAGCGGGGGGGCCGGCAGATACGCAGTATTTT.

This clonotype was counted only a few times. The chain links TRBV7-9 to TRBJ2-5; D remains unclear. V was cut by 6 bases and J by 5 bases, with 10 bases left in between. The CDR3 consists of 12 residues. CDR1 SEHNR and CDR2 FQNEAQ come from the germline V gene (reference sequence). CDR3 coding DNA: TGTGCCAGCAGTCAAAGTCGGGAGACCCAGTACTTC. Its translation is CASSQSRETQYF.

The chain has TRBV28 and TRBJ2-1; D is undetermined. V was pared by 0 bases and J by 7 bases, with 4 bases between. Germline V gene sequence: CDR1 MDHEN, CDR2 SYDVKM. The CDR3 covers 12 residues. The CDR3 DNA is TGTGCCAGCAGTTTATGGCGTAATGAGCAGTTCTTC. It translates to CASSLWRNEQFF. The whole variable domain, remainder taken from reference TRBV28 and TRBJ2-1, is DVKVTQSSRYLVKRTGEKVFLECVQDMDHENMFWYRQDPGLGLRLIYFSYDVKMKEKGDIPEGYSVSREKKERFSLILESASTNQTSMYLCASSLWRNEQFFGPGTRLTVL.

The chain joins TRBV20-1 to TRBJ2-3; 8 bases align to TRBD1. After removal of 1 base from V and 0 bases from J, the junction contained 3 bases not matched to a gene. This CDR3 is 15 amino acids long. CDR1 is DFQATT, CDR2 SNEGSKA, per germline (reference sequence). The CDR3 spells CSARGGQGSTDTQYF. In nucleotides, the CDR3 is TGCAGTGCTAGAGGTGGACAGGGTAGCACAGATACGCAGTATTTT.

This rearrangement joins TRBV5-5 to TRBJ2-7, with 10 nucleotides matching TRBD1. The CDR3 spans 11 residues. J was trimmed by 11 bases and V by 5 bases; bases with no gene match: 4. Germline lookup yields CDR1 SGHKS and CDR2 YYEKEE (reference sequence). CDR3: CASRAGTGEYV. The CDR3 coding sequence is TGTGCCAGCAGGGCCGGGACAGGGGAGTACGTC.

This clonotype came up a few times. The chain is built from TRBV6-5 and TRBJ2-3, with TRBD1 identical over 10 bases. This CDR3 region has 16 residues. J was trimmed by 0 bases and V by 4 bases; bases with no gene match: 4. Germline CDR1 reads MNHEY; CDR2 reads SVGAGI. The CDR3 coding sequence is TGTGCCAGCAGTTCGGGACAGGGGAAGAGCACAGATACGCAGTATTTT. Translated, it gives CASSSGQGKSTDTQYF.

In this sample, this clonotype turned up a few times. V gene TRBV20-1 combines with J gene TRBJ2-3; D tentatively fits TRBD1 or TRBD2 (5 bases each). CDR1 is DFQATT, CDR2 SNEGSKA, per germline (reference sequence). The V gene lost 5 bases and the J gene lost 0 bases, with 12 bases spanning the gap. The CDR3 length is 14 residues. CDR3: CSAATRDSTDTQYF. CDR3 sequence (DNA): TGCAGTGCTGCCACTAGGGACAGCACAGATACGCAGTATTTT.

This chain links TRBV5-1 with TRBJ2-6, with 8 bases fitting TRBD1. The CDR3 is 16 residues long. CDR1 is SGHRS and CDR2 is YFSETQ in the germline V gene. V lost 3 bases to trimming and J lost 4 bases; unmatched junction nucleotides: 6. The CDR3 sequence is CASSSQGGGGANVLTF. In nucleotides, the CDR3 is TGCGCCAGCAGCTCACAGGGGGGAGGAGGGGCCAACGTCCTGACTTTC.

This clonotype has a handful of counts. V usage is TRBV6-2 or TRBV6-3 and J usage is TRBJ1-5; 7 bases agree with TRBD1. Unmatched junction bases numbered 13, after V lost 6 bases and J lost 11 bases. CDR1 MNHEY and CDR2 SVGEGT come from the germline V gene. There are 14 residues in the CDR3. The CDR3 coding sequence is TGTGCCAGCAGCACCGGACAGGCCTCGGATGCCCAGCATTTT. Protein sequence: CASSTGQASDAQHF.

This clonotype was recorded once. The J gene is TRBJ1-2, the V gene TRBV6-2 or TRBV6-3; 9 positions agree with TRBD1. Unmatched junction bases numbered 11, after V lost 2 bases and J lost 7 bases. The germline V gene encodes CDR1 MNHEY and CDR2 SVGEGT. This CDR3 comprises 16 residues. CDR3 coding DNA: TGTGCCAGCAGTTACGACAGGGGGTTCTCCCCTATTGGCTACACCTTC. This sequence encodes CASSYDRGFSPIGYTF.

This clonotype has only a few counts. This rearrangement joins TRBV6-6 to TRBJ1-2; no definite D call. Germline loops: CDR1 MNHNY, CDR2 SVGAGI (reference sequence). There are 14 residues in the CDR3. V gave up 6 bases and J gave up 1 base, with 12 bases separating them. In nucleotides, the CDR3 is TGTGCCAGCAGCACGAGACCTGTTAACTATGGCTACACCTTC. This translates into CASSTRPVNYGYTF.

V and J are TRBV5-1 and TRBJ2-5; D is ambiguous. V lost 0 bases, J lost 3 bases, and 6 bases lay in between. The CDR3 totals 13 residues. Looked up from germline, CDR1 is SGHRS and CDR2 is YFSETQ. The CDR3 protein is CASSLGWEETQYF. The CDR3 DNA reads as TGCGCCAGCAGCTTGGGATGGGAAGAGACCCAGTACTTC.

In this sample, this clonotype turned up many times. The chain couples TRBV6-5 to TRBJ1-5; D may be TRBD1 (6 bases). Between the trimmed V and J ends, which lost 2 bases and 4 bases, there was a span of 9 bases. The germline gives CDR1 MNHEY, CDR2 SVGAGI. The CDR3 spans 14 residues. The CDR3 nucleotides read TGTGCCAGCAGTTACGGGCAGGGGAATCAGCCCCAGCATTTT. It is translated as CASSYGQGNQPQHF.